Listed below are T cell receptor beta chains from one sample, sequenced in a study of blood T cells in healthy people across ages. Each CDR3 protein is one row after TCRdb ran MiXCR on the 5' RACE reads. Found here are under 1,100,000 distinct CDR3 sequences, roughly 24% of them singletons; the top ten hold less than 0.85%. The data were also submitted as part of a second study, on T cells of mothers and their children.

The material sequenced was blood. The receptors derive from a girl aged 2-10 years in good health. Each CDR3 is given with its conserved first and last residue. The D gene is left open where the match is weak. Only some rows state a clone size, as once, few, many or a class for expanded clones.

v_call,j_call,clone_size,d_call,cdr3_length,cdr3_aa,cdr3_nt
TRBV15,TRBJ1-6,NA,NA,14,CATSLGEGDSPLHF,TGTGCCACCAGCCTAGGCGAGGGGGATTCACCCCTCCACTTT
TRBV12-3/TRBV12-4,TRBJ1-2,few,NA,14,CASIQGSHNYGYTF,TGTGCCAGCATCCAGGGGTCCCATAACTATGGCTACACCTTC
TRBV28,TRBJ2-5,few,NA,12,CASSLSSSLQYF,TGTGCCAGCAGTTTATCCAGTTCTCTCCAGTACTTC
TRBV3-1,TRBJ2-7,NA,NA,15,CASSQELGLGYEQYF,TGTGCCAGCAGCCAAGAGTTGGGGCTGGGCTACGAGCAGTACTTC
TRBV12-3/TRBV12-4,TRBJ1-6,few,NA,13,CASSAGVLSPLHF,TGTGCCAGCAGTGCCGGAGTCTTATCACCCCTCCACTTT
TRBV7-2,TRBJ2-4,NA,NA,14,CASSHLGLKNIQYF,TGTGCCAGCAGCCACTTAGGACTGAAAAACATTCAGTACTTC
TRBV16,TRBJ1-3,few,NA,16,CASSQGSIISGNTIYF,TGTGCCAGCAGCCAAGGTTCGATTATCTCTGGAAACACCATATATTTT
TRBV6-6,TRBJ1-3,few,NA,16,CASSDLMPRSGNTIYF,TGTGCCAGCAGTGACCTAATGCCTCGCTCTGGAAACACCATATATTTT
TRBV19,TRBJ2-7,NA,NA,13,CASSMGPLYEQYF,TGTGCCAGTAGTATGGGCCCCTTATACGAGCAGTACTTC
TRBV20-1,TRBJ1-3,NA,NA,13,CSASVLSGNTIYF,TGCAGTGCTAGCGTCCTCTCTGGAAACACCATATATTTT
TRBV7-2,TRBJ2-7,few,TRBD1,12,CASGRTGREQYF,TGTGCCAGCGGCAGGACAGGGCGAGAGCAGTACTTC
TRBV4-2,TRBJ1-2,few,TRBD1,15,CASSQFGGQGDGYTF,TGTGCCAGCAGCCAATTTGGGGGACAGGGGGATGGCTACACCTTC
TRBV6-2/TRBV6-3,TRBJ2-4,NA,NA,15,CASSDRRDGADIQYF,TGTGCCAGCAGTGATAGACGAGATGGGGCGGACATTCAGTACTTC
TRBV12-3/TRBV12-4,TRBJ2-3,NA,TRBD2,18,CASSPLAGSARDTDTQYF,TGTGCCAGCAGCCCACTAGCGGGATCCGCCCGGGACACAGATACGCAGTATTTT
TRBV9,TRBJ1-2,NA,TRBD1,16,CASSSGGTGGGYGYTF,TGTGCCAGCAGCTCAGGTGGAACAGGGGGCGGCTATGGCTACACCTTC
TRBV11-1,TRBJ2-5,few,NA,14,CASSFFSVEETQYF,TGTGCCAGCAGCTTTTTTTCGGTTGAAGAGACCCAGTACTTC
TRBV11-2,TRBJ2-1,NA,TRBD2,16,CASSLMTSGGASEQFF,TGTGCCAGCAGCCTAATGACTAGCGGGGGGGCCAGTGAGCAGTTCTTC
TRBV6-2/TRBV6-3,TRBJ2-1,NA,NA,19,CASSPLKYDASGRPNEQFF,TGTGCCAGCAGTCCATTAAAATATGACGCCTCAGGGAGGCCCAATGAGCAGTTCTTC
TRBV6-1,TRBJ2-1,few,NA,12,CASSEMGNEQFF,TGTGCCAGCAGTGAAATGGGAAATGAGCAGTTCTTC
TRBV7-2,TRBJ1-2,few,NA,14,CASSLLRVNYGYTF,TGTGCCAGCAGCTTGCTTAGGGTGAACTATGGCTACACCTTC
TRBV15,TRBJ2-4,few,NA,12,CATSRDGGGGVF,TGTGCCACCAGCAGAGATGGAGGGGGTGGTGTCTTC
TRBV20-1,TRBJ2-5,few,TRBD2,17,CSARNRKWSGAQETQYF,TGCAGTGCTAGGAATAGGAAGTGGAGCGGGGCCCAAGAGACCCAGTACTTC
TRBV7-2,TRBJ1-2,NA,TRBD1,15,CASSSGQGGLGGYTF,TGTGCCAGCAGCTCCGGACAGGGTGGTCTAGGGGGCTACACCTTC
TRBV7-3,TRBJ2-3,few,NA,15,CASSLYPGSTDTQYF,TGTGCCAGCAGCTTATATCCTGGCAGCACAGATACGCAGTATTTT
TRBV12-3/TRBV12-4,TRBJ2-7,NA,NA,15,CASSPLRSTAYEQYF,TGTGCCAGCAGCCCCCTGCGCTCAACGGCCTACGAGCAGTACTTC
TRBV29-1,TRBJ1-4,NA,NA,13,CGVPGSTGEKLFF,TGCGGCGTTCCGGGGAGCACGGGTGAAAAACTGTTTTTT
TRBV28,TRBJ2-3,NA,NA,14,CASSWMVASDTQYF,TGTGCCAGCAGTTGGATGGTAGCTTCGGATACGCAGTATTTT
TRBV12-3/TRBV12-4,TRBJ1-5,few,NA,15,CARSFGQGEWQPQHF,TGTGCCCGCAGTTTCGGGCAGGGTGAATGGCAGCCCCAGCATTTT
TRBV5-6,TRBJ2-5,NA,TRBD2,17,CASSSIAGEGNQETQYF,TGTGCCAGCAGCTCTATTGCGGGGGAGGGTAACCAAGAGACCCAGTACTTC
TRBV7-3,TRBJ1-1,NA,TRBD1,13,CASSPGRGRGIHF,TGTGCCAGCAGCCCCGGCCGGGGCAGGGGGATTCACTTT
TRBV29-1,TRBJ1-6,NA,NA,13,CSVAADYNSPLHF,TGCAGCGTTGCGGCGGATTATAATTCACCCCTCCACTTT
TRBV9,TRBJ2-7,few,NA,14,CASSAGGTAHEQYF,TGTGCCAGCAGCGCCGGAGGGACAGCCCACGAGCAGTACTTC
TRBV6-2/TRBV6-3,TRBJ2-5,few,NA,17,CASSPQPTYREKETQYF,TGTGCCAGCAGCCCACAACCCACTTACAGGGAGAAAGAGACCCAGTACTTC
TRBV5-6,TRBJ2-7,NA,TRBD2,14,CASSLAGVYHEQYF,TGTGCCAGCAGCTTAGCGGGAGTCTACCACGAGCAGTACTTC
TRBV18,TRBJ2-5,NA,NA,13,CASLGQSEETQYF,TGTGCCAGCCTAGGACAGAGCGAAGAGACCCAGTACTTC
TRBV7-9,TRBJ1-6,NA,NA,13,CASSLILGGPLHF,TGTGCCAGCAGCCTTATCCTAGGAGGGCCCCTCCACTTT
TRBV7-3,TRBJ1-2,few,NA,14,CASSGGGRSEGYTF,TGTGCCAGCAGCGGTGGGGGGAGATCGGAAGGCTACACCTTC
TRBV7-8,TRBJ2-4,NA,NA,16,CASSPPGGITKNIQYF,TGTGCCAGCAGCCCCCCGGGGGGCATTACCAAAAACATTCAGTACTTC
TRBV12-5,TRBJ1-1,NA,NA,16,CASGLRATVNYTEAFF,TGTGCTAGTGGTTTGAGGGCCACAGTAAACTACACTGAAGCTTTCTTT
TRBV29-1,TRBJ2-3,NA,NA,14,CSVERSRGADTQYF,TGCAGCGTTGAGAGAAGTAGAGGCGCAGATACGCAGTATTTT
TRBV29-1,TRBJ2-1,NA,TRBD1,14,CSTLPGQLYNEQFF,TGCAGCACGCTACCGGGACAGCTCTACAATGAGCAGTTCTTC
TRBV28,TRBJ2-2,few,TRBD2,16,CASSPMRGSDRGELFF,TGTGCCAGCAGTCCTATGCGCGGGAGTGACCGCGGGGAGCTGTTTTTT
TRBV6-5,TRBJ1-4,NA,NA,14,CASSSDGGSEKLFF,TGTGCCAGCAGCTCGGATGGGGGTAGTGAAAAACTGTTTTTT
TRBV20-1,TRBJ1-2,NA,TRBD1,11,CSARAGGGYTF,TGCAGTGCTAGAGCAGGGGGTGGCTACACCTTC
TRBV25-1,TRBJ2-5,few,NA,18,CASSPSIPGAWGQETQYF,TGTGCCAGCAGTCCCAGTATTCCAGGGGCATGGGGTCAAGAGACCCAGTACTTC
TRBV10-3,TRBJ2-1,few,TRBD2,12,CAIRTPGLEAIF,TGTGCCATCAGGACCCCGGGACTAGAGGCCATCTTC
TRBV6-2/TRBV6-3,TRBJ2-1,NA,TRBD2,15,CASIAGGHSYNEQFF,TGTGCCAGCATAGCGGGGGGCCACTCCTACAATGAGCAGTTCTTC
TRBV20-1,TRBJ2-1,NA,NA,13,CSADSGLYNEQFF,TGCAGTGCTGATAGCGGCTTGTACAATGAGCAGTTCTTC
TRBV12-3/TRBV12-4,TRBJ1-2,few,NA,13,CASTRSGDSGYTF,TGTGCCAGCACCCGGTCGGGGGACTCGGGCTACACCTTC